This entry features one T cell receptor beta chain sequence. The clone's antigen remains unknown. A single base separates this from a much larger clone, so it may be a read error. The CDR3 sequence holds 12 residues, the cysteine and phenylalanine included. Only CDR3 DNA is held: 36 bases, read in frame from base 1. V gives up 7 bases and J gives up 4 bases, and the segment between their germline ends measures 13 bases. CDR1 and CDR2 (SQVTM, ANQGSEA) derive from the germline V gene. The data derive from a study of metastatic and nonmetastatic thyroid tumors (dated by TCRdb to the early 2020s). Some background on the complete study: Repertoires were compared across peripheral blood and tumor or nodule tissue samples from malignant and benign thyroid patients. Beyond this particular receptor, the publication reports: In both blood and tumor samples, malignant tumors were reported to have significantly higher TCR beta diversity than benign nodules.

Library generation was performed with PCR. The instrument given in TCRdb is Illumina HiSeq 4000. High-throughput sequencing was used to profile the CDR3 region of the TCR beta-chain in every patient. Concerning the study's data processing: CDR3 differences across clinicopathological groups were used to build a classifier for discriminating distant-metastatic papillary thyroid cancer patients. To measure repertoire diversity the researchers used the Shannon index, while the Morisita-Horn index served to gauge how similar the tumor and blood repertoires were. The public sequencing data were trimmed at Q25 with fastp and processed into clonotypes with MiXCR by TCRdb, which kept only in-frame beta chains. TCRdb, not the original authors, processed these V and J calls. The sample profile shows about 13,000 clones; 30% to 40% of them were found once. The leading ten clones occupy roughly 12% of the sample.

None of the patients had been given any treatment before thyroid surgery. Patient clinical samples collected from about 2012 to 2018 were retrospectively analysed using T-cell receptor beta sequencing. This TCR was sampled from a male donor with papillary thyroid cancer or a benign thyroid nodule (not recorded which). Some clones in this sample may be carry-over from other donors' samples. The sample consisted of tumor tissue. The sequence links TRBV29-1 to TRBJ1-1, with the D segment identity uncertain. This receptor carries the CDR3 CSGHGSSTEAFF. Here is the DNA: TGCAGCGGTCATGGGTCGAGCACTGAAGCTTTCTTT. This CDR3, with the reference TRBV29-1 and TRBJ1-1 proteins standing in past its ends, gives the full variable domain SAVISQKPSRDICQRGTSLTIQCQVDSQVTMMFWYRQQPGQSLTLIATANQGSEATYESGFVIDKFPISRPNLTFSTLTVSNMSPEDSSIYLCSGHGSSTEAFFGQGTRLTVV.